The clone carrying this T cell receptor (beta chain) was detected only once. The data were obtained in a study of blood T cell repertoires in COVID-19. Study information: The analysed material was cDNA or gDNA that came from T cells, B-cell-depleted T cells, or PBMCs.

CDR3 length: 15 residues. The V and J ends lost 0 bases and 7 bases, in that order; junction bases with no gene match: 2. Germline CDR1 and CDR2: LGHNA and YNFKEQ. Only in-frame clones appear in the TCRdb table, and some are missing; sequencing was by immunoSEQ multiplex PCR. Seen here are about 330,000 clones, 87% observed once, and the top ten hold roughly a tenth. The sample was peripheral blood. This chain connects TRBV4-2 to TRBJ1-6, with TRBD1 matching over 8 bases. This receptor was identified in a young man with COVID-19, enrolled during active disease. The CDR3 spells CASSQETGENSPLHF. CDR3 sequence (DNA): TGTGCCAGCAGCCAAGAGACAGGGGAAAATTCACCCCTCCACTTT.